Below, 22 T cell receptor beta chains from the same sample are listed, as sequenced in a study of T cell responses to AZD1222 COVID-19 vaccine. Some clones are missing from TCRdb's copy, which holds only in-frame ones; the method was immunoSEQ multiplex PCR. The data contain 120,000 or so clones, 85% to 90% of them singletons. The sequenced sample was peripheral blood, obtained 28 days after the second AZD1222 dose. The source of these receptors is an adult who received the AZD1222 COVID-19 vaccine.

This chain joins TRBV11-3 and TRBJ2-5, with 12 bases fitting TRBD2. After removal of 1 base from V and 4 bases from J, the junction contained 4 bases not matched to a gene. The CDR3 has 16 amino acids. CDR1 SGHNT and CDR2 YENEEA come from the germline V gene. The CDR3 loop is CASSLGSSGGVETQYF. In DNA form, the CDR3 reads TGTGCCAGCAGCTTAGGGTCTAGCGGGGGGGTAGAGACCCAGTACTTC.

J is TRBJ2-1 and V is TRBV6-4, with TRBD1 as a possible D gene (6 bases). Germline V gene data show CDR1 as MRHNA and CDR2 as SNTAGT. The CDR3 spans 13 residues. Trimming removed 4 bases at V and 6 bases at J, with 10 bases between. The CDR3 loop reads CASSAQQGNEQFF. The CDR3 nucleotides read TGTGCCAGCAGTGCCCAACAGGGCAATGAGCAGTTCTTC.

The DNA for the CDR3 is TGTGCCAGCAGCCCGCAGGGAGCTTCCGGGGAGCTGTTTTTT. Its translation: CASSPQGASGELFF. The chain has TRBV11-3 and TRBJ2-2, with D possibly being TRBD1 or TRBD2 (5 bases each). The V end was cut by 5 bases, the J end by 6 bases, with 13 bases between. From germline, CDR1 is SGHNT and CDR2 YENEEA. This CDR3 spans 14 amino acids.

V gene TRBV6-2 or TRBV6-3 combines with J gene TRBJ2-5; 9 nucleotides align to TRBD2. CDR3 size: 15 residues. Trimming at V came to 5 bases and at J to 5 bases, leaving 9 bases not matched to a gene. Germline V gene data show CDR1 as MNHEY and CDR2 as SVGEGT. The CDR3 here is CASSPAGGPGETQYF. CDR3 DNA sequence: TGTGCCAGCAGTCCAGCGGGAGGCCCGGGGGAGACCCAGTACTTC.

The chain recombines TRBV4-1 with TRBJ1-5, with D possibly matching TRBD1 (5 bases). The V end lost 0 bases, the J end lost 2 bases, and 14 bases lay between the germline ends. The CDR3 runs to 17 residues. CDR1 is MGHRA, CDR2 YSYEKL, per germline. The CDR3 here is CASSQDGKQGGNQPQHF. CDR3 DNA: TGCGCCAGCAGCCAAGACGGGAAGCAGGGAGGCAATCAGCCCCAGCATTTT.

This clone has only one observation. The V gene is TRBV4-1, the J gene TRBJ2-7; 7 bases line up with TRBD2. Germline CDR1 is MGHRA and CDR2 is YSYEKL. V shed 1 base, J shed 6 bases, and the junction held 6 bases outside the gene matches. There are 14 residues in the CDR3. CDR3 DNA sequence: TGCGCCAGCAGCCAAGTTTGGGAGGGACCCGAGCAGTACTTC. Translating it yields CASSQVWEGPEQYF.

The chain has TRBV24-1 and TRBJ1-1; D might be TRBD1 (5 bases). The CDR3 extends over 14 amino acids. The V and J ends lost 7 bases and 3 bases respectively, with 14 bases between them. Germline V CDR1 and CDR2: KGHDR, SFDVKD. The CDR3 DNA is TGTGCCACCAGCCCTGGGCAGGGCGACACTGAAGCTTTCTTT. Translating gives CATSPGQGDTEAFF.

The chain links TRBV6-5 to TRBJ2-7; no clear D gene. Germline V gives CDR1 MNHEY, CDR2 SVGAGI. V was trimmed by 6 bases and J by 5 bases, leaving 20 bases between them. The CDR3 totals 15 residues. This chain's CDR3 is CASRTGSLAKDEQYF. CDR3 DNA: TGTGCCAGCAGAACCGGGTCCCTCGCCAAGGACGAGCAGTACTTC.

The rearrangement links TRBV7-9 to TRBJ2-3; D unresolved. V dropped 2 bases and J dropped 4 bases, with 10 bases sitting between them. From germline, CDR1 is SEHNR and CDR2 FQNEAQ (reference sequence). The length of the CDR3 is 14 residues. In nucleotides, the CDR3 is TGTGCCAGCAGCTTAAACAGTCAACCAGATACGCAGTATTTT. Protein product: CASSLNSQPDTQYF.

The chain couples TRBV15 to TRBJ2-7; possibly TRBD2 for D (6 bases). Germline V gene lookup returns CDR1 LNHNV and CDR2 YYDKDF (reference sequence). This CDR3 comprises 15 residues. Between the trimmed V and J ends, which lost 0 bases and 5 bases, there was a span of 14 bases. CDR3 in DNA: TGTGCCACCAGCAGAGAAGGGGACTTGGGTGACGAGCAGTACTTC. Translating gives CATSREGDLGDEQYF. Supplemented by reference TRBV15 and TRBJ2-7, the full variable domain reads DAMVIQNPRYQVTQFGKPVTLSCSQTLNHNVMYWYQQKSSQAPKLLFHYYDKDFNNEADTPDNFQSRRPNTSFCFLDIRSPGLGDTAMYLCATSREGDLGDEQYFGPGTRLTVT.

The chain has TRBV4-1 and TRBJ2-7; no reliable D call. With 0 bases removed from V and 6 bases from J, the gap between germline ends came to 9 bases. There are 13 residues in the CDR3. The V gene's germline CDR1 is MGHRA and CDR2 YSYEKL. CDR3 loop: CASSQEVMGEQYF. CDR3 nucleotide sequence: TGCGCCAGCAGCCAAGAGGTGATGGGCGAGCAGTACTTC.

The chain is built from TRBV4-3 and TRBJ2-5; weak D call: TRBD2 (5 bases). The CDR3 has 18 residues. Germline V gene data show CDR1 as LGHNA and CDR2 as YSLEER. Trimming removed 6 bases from V and 5 bases from J, with 28 bases in between. The CDR3: CASSLSSAGLGLRETQYF. The CDR3 nucleotides read TGCGCCAGCAGTCTAAGCAGTGCGGGTTTGGGCCTCCGGGAGACCCAGTACTTC.

The chain joins TRBV7-2 to TRBJ1-2; a possible D gene is TRBD1 (5 bases). In germline, CDR1 is SGHTA, CDR2 FQGNSA. The CDR3 consists of 14 residues. The V end lost 5 bases, the J end lost 4 bases, and 14 bases lay between the germline ends. The CDR3 DNA is TGTGCCAGCAGCCCGGAGAGGGGTCCCTATGGCTACACCTTC. This translates into CASSPERGPYGYTF.

The chain joins TRBV2 to TRBJ2-5, with 8 nucleotides matching TRBD1. The CDR3 covers 14 residues. Germline CDR1 reads SNHLY; CDR2 reads FYNNEI. J lost 4 bases, V lost 5 bases, and 6 bases had no gene match. The CDR3 spells CASSFWTGLETQYF. The CDR3, as DNA: TGTGCCAGCAGTTTCTGGACAGGGTTAGAGACCCAGTACTTC.

The chain uses TRBV6-5 and TRBJ2-3; D is undetermined. V lost 6 bases and J lost 0, with 10 bases in between. The CDR3 runs to 14 residues. The germline V gene has CDR1 MNHEY and CDR2 SVGAGI. CDR3 amino acids: CASRVGSSTDTQYF. CDR3 nucleotides: TGTGCCAGCAGAGTTGGGTCTAGCACAGATACGCAGTATTTT.

This clone was found once. The chain is built from TRBV30 and TRBJ1-2; D is unresolved. Trimming removed 1 base at V and 7 bases at J, with 16 bases between. Germline loops: CDR1 GTSNPN, CDR2 SVGIG (reference sequence). This CDR3 is built from 14 residues. CDR3: CAWSGLKGYPGYTF. The DNA for the CDR3 is TGTGCCTGGAGTGGACTTAAGGGTTACCCTGGCTACACCTTC.

This clone is medium-sized (0.01 to 0.1%) within its sample. This chain links TRBV7-3 with TRBJ2-2; tentative D call: TRBD1 (6 bases). V lost 5 bases, J lost 0 bases, and 7 bases lay in between. CDR1 is SGHTA, CDR2 FQGTGA, per germline. The CDR3 spans 14 residues. The CDR3 coding sequence is TGTGCCAGCAGCCGGGACACGAACACCGGGGAGCTGTTTTTT. It codes for CASSRDTNTGELFF.

V is TRBV5-1 and J is TRBJ2-7; D might be TRBD1 or TRBD2, each matching 5 bases. This CDR3 spans 13 amino acids. The germline V gene encodes CDR1 SGHRS and CDR2 YFSETQ. The germline V and J ends were trimmed by 4 bases and 4 bases, with 12 bases remaining between them. As DNA, the CDR3 is TGCGCCAGCAGCCCCGGGACGGTATACGAGCAGTACTTC. It translates to CASSPGTVYEQYF.

There are a few counts of this clone. V is TRBV6-5 and J is TRBJ1-6, with D possibly TRBD1 on 6 matching bases. Trimming took off 2 bases at V and 10 bases at J, with 12 bases between the two ends. The CDR3 is 14 amino acids. From germline, CDR1 is MNHEY and CDR2 SVGAGI. CDR3 DNA sequence: TGTGCCAGCAGTTACGTAGGGGGAGGGTCACCCCTCCACTTT. Translated, it gives CASSYVGGGSPLHF.

The chain has TRBV3-1 (or the pseudogene TRBV3-2) and TRBJ1-1; a weak D match, TRBD1 (5 bases). Germline CDR1 and CDR2: LGHDT and YNNKEL (reference sequence). Trimming left V 3 bases short and J 2 bases short, with 10 bases between. This CDR3 has 14 residues. For the CDR3, the DNA is TGTGCCAGCAGCCATGGGGGAGTAAACACTGAAGCTTTCTTT. It codes for CASSHGGVNTEAFF.

This rearrangement joins TRBV10-3 to TRBJ2-7; D perhaps matches TRBD2 (7 bases). V lost 6 bases and J lost 7, with 16 bases in between. The CDR3 is made up of 13 amino acids. The germline CDR1 and CDR2 sequences are ENHRY and SYGVKD. CDR3 sequence: CAIRIPGGLEQYF. The DNA of the CDR3 is TGTGCCATCAGAATCCCGGGGGGCCTTGAGCAGTACTTC.

J is TRBJ2-1 and V is TRBV10-2, with no clear D. Per germline, CDR1 WSHSY and CDR2 SAAADI. CDR3 length equals 12 residues. Trimming removed 3 bases at V and 8 bases at J, with 8 bases between. The CDR3 coding sequence is TGCGCCAGCAGTGAATTTTACCATGAGCAGTTCTTC. Encoded protein: CASSEFYHEQFF.